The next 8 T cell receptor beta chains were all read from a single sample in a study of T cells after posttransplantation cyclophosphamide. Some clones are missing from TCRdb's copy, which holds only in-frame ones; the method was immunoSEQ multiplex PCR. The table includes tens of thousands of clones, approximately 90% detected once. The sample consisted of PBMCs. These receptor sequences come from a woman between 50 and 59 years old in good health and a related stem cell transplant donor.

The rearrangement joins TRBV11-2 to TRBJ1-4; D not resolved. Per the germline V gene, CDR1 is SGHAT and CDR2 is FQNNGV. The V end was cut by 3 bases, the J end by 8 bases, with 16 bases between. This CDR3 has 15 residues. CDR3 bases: TGTGCCAGCAGCTTTTTGCCCGGGTTCGGGGAAAAACTGTTTTTT. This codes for CASSFLPGFGEKLFF.

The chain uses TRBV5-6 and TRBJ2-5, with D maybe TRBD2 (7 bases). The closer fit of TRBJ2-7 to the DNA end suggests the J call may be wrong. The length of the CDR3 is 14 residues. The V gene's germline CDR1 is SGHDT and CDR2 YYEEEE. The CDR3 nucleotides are TGTGCCAGCAGCCTGGGGGGGCTAACCTACGAGCAGTACTTC. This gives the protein CASSLGGLTYEQYF.

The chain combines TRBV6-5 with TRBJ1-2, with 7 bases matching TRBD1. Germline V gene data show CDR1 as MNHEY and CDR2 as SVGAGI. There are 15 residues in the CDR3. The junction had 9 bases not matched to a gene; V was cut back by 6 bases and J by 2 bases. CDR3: CASRPDRDQNYGYTF. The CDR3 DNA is TGTGCCAGCAGACCCGACAGGGATCAAAACTATGGCTACACCTTC.

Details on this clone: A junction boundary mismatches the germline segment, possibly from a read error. Here the CDR3 DNA reads TGTGCCAGCAGTGGGATAAGATCGACAGGTGAGGTGACCCTCTTC. As protein: CASSGIRSTGEVTLF. The chain uses TRBV25-1 and TRBJ1-2, with D possibly matching TRBD1 (6 bases). The CDR3 is 15 residues long. Germline CDR1 is MGHDK and CDR2 is SYGVNS.

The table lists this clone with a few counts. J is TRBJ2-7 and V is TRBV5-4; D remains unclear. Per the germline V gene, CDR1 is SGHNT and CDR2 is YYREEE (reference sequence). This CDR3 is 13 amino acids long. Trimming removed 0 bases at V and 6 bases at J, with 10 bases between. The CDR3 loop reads CASSLEWSGEQYF. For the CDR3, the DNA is TGTGCCAGCAGCTTGGAATGGTCAGGCGAGCAGTACTTC.

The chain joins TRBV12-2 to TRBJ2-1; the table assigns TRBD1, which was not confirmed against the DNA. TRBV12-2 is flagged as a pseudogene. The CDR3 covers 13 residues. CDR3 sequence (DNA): TGTGCAAGTCGCTTAGTGACAGTTAATGAGCAGTTCTTC. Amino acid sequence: CASRLVTVNEQFF.

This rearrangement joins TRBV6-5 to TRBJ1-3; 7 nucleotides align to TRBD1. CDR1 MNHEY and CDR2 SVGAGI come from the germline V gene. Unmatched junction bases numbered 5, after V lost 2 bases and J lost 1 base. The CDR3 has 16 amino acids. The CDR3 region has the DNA TGTGCCAGCAGTTACCGACAGGGTTTGTCTGGAAACACCATATATTTT. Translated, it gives CASSYRQGLSGNTIYF.

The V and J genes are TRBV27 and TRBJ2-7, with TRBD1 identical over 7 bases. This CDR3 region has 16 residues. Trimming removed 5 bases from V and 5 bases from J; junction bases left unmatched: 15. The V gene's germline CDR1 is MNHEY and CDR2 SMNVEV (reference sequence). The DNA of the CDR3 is TGTGCCAGCAGTCCTCTTGGCGGCTACACAGGGGACGAGCAGTACTTC. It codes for CASSPLGGYTGDEQYF.